This T cell receptor beta chain stems from a study of CD8 T cells in Susac syndrome. The CDR3 runs to 16 residues. Germline V CDR1 and CDR2: SNHLY, FYNNEI. The V gene lost 4 bases and the J gene lost 2 bases, with 15 bases spanning the gap. This clonotype was found once. RNA in amounts of roughly 0.5 to 1 ug was reverse transcribed with random hexamers. The TCR beta CDR3 was amplified by immunoSEQ multiplex PCR across 54 Vbeta, 13 Jbeta. A single record per CDR3 protein comes from TCRdb applying MiXCR to the immunoSEQ multiplex PCR reads. The table shows about 130,000 distinct CDR3 sequences, with 90% to 95% occurring only once.

V is TRBV2 and J is TRBJ1-3, with a weak D call TRBD1 (6 bases). Sequenced material: CD4+ T cells from PBMCs. The receptor comes from a human donor in good health. The CDR3 region has the DNA TGTGCCAGCAGTGCTACAGGGATGATGGCTGGAAACACCATATATTTT. Residues: CASSATGMMAGNTIYF.